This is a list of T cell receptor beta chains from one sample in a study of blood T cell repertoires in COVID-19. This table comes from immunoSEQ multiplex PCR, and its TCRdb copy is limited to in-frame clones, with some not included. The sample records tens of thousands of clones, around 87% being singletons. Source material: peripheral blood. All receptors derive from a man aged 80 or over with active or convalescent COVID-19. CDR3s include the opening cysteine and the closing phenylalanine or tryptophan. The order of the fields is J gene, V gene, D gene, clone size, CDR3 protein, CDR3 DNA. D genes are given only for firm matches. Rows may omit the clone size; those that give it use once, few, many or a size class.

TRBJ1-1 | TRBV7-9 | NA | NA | CASSFPQGSSGTEAFF | TGTGCCAGCAGCTTCCCCCAGGGGAGTTCGGGCACTGAAGCTTTCTTT
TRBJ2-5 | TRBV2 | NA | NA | CASNFQETQYF | TGTGCCAGCAACTTTCAAGAGACCCAGTACTTC
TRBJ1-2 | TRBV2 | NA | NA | CASSEGRGVNGYTF | TGTGCCAGCAGTGAGGGCAGGGGTGTAAATGGCTACACCTTC
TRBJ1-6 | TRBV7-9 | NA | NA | CASSLAGNLDYNSPLHF | TGTGCCAGCAGCTTAGCCGGCAACCTAGACTATAATTCACCCCTCCACTTT
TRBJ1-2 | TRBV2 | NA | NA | CASVDRANYGYTF | TGTGCCAGCGTAGACAGAGCTAACTATGGCTACACCTTC
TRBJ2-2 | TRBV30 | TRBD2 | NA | CAWSVSGRAFELFF | TGTGCCTGGAGTGTAAGCGGGAGGGCCTTTGAGCTGTTTTTT
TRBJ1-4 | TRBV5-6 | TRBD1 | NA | CASSTGQGFYSDEKLFF | TGTGCCAGCAGCACCGGACAGGGTTTTTACTCCGATGAAAAACTGTTTTTT
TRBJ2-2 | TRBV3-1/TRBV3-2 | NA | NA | CASSQDLSAARHTGELFF | TGTGCCAGCAGCCAAGATCTAAGCGCGGCCAGACACACCGGGGAGCTGTTTTTT
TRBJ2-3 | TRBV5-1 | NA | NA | CASSSDITDTQYF | TGCGCCAGCAGCTCGGACATCACAGATACGCAGTATTTT
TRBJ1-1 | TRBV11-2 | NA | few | CASSPLVGVTEAFF | TGTGCCAGCAGCCCCCTTGTCGGGGTCACTGAAGCTTTCTTT
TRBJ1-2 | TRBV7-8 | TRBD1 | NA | CASSRTGGYGYTF | TGTGCCAGCAGCCGGACAGGGGGCTATGGCTACACCTTC
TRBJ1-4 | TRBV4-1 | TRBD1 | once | CASSRQGASEKLFF | TGCGCCAGCAGCCGCCAGGGGGCGAGTGAAAAACTGTTTTTT
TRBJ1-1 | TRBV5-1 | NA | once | CASSLQGNTEAFF | TGCGCCAGCAGCTTGCAGGGGAACACTGAAGCTTTCTTT
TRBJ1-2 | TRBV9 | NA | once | CASSAQGGGYTF | TGTGCCAGCAGCGCCCAAGGGGGTGGCTACACCTTC
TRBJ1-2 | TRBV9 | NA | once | CASSVGRGYGYTF | TGTGCCAGCAGCGTAGGGAGGGGCTATGGCTACACCTTC
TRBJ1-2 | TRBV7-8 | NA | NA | CASSPGRNYGYTF | TGTGCCAGCAGCCCGGGAAGGAACTATGGCTACACCTTC
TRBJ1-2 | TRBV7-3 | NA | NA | CASSPRAGDWYGYTF | TGTGCCAGCAGCCCGCGCGCAGGGGATTGGTATGGCTACACCTTC
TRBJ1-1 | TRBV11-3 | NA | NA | CASSLLAGLNTEAFF | TGTGCCAGCAGCTTACTTGCAGGCTTGAACACTGAAGCTTTCTTT
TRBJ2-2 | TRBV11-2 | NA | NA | CASSYGSLNTGELFF | TGTGCCAGCAGCTACGGGAGTTTGAACACCGGGGAGCTGTTTTTT
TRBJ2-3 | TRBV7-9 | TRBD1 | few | CASSSTGTGIDTQYF | TGTGCCAGCAGCTCCACCGGGACAGGGATCGATACGCAGTATTTT
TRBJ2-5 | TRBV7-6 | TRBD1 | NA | CASSYSGTGQETQYF | TGTGCCAGCAGCTACTCCGGGACAGGGCAAGAGACCCAGTACTTC
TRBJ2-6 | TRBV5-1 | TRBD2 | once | CASSHTSGGASGANVLTF | TGCGCCAGCAGCCACACTAGCGGGGGGGCCTCTGGGGCCAACGTCCTGACTTTC
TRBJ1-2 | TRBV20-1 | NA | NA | CSASAGGVVYGYTF | TGCAGTGCTAGTGCCGGGGGAGTGGTCTATGGCTACACCTTC
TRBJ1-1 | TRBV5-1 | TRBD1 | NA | CASSSQTGAPIEAFF | TGCGCCAGCAGCTCCCAGACAGGGGCACCAATCGAAGCTTTCTTT
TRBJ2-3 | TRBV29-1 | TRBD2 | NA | CSVDGPAGGADTQYF | TGCAGCGTTGATGGGCCGGCGGGAGGCGCAGATACGCAGTATTTT
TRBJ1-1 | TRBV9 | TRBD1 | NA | CASSSMGQGGAFF | TGTGCCAGCAGCTCCATGGGACAGGGAGGAGCTTTCTTT
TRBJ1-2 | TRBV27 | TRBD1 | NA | CASSTLTGGWGYTF | TGTGCCAGCAGTACTCTGACAGGGGGCTGGGGCTACACCTTC
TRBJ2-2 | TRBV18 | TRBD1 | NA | CASSPRQGSTGELFF | TGTGCCAGCTCTCCCCGACAGGGCAGCACCGGGGAGCTGTTTTTT
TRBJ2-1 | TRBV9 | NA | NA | CASSPTEEDNEQFF | TGTGCCAGCAGCCCGACGGAGGAAGACAATGAGCAGTTCTTC
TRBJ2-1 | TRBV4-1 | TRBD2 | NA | CASSQDPAGDYNEQFF | TGCGCCAGCAGCCAAGATCCAGCGGGAGACTACAATGAGCAGTTCTTC
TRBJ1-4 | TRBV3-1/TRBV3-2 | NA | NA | CASSQVNGGGVSEKLFF | TGTGCCAGCAGCCAAGTGAATGGGGGGGGAGTTAGTGAAAAACTGTTTTTT
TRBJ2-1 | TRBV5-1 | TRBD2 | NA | CASSTDNGDGEGQFF | TGCGCCAGCAGCACCGACAATGGGGACGGGGAGGGGCAGTTCTTC
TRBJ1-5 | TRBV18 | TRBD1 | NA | CASSLLAGTGEKYSNQPQHF | TGTGCCAGCTCACTCTTGGCCGGGACAGGGGAGAAGTATAGCAATCAGCCCCAGCATTTT
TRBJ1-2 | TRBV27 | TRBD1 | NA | CASSHTGTGVYGYTF | TGTGCCAGCAGTCATACCGGGACAGGGGTTTATGGCTACACCTTC
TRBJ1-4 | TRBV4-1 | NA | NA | CASSQGNRLTNEKLFF | TGCGCCAGCAGCCAAGGGAACCGACTAACTAATGAAAAACTGTTTTTT
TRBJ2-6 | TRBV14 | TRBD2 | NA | CARSQDLWGGNSGANVLTF | TGTGCCCGCAGCCAAGATCTCTGGGGGGGGAACTCTGGGGCCAACGTCCTGACTTTC
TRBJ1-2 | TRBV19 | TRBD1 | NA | CASSIDSTGFSGYTF | TGTGCCAGTAGTATAGATTCGACAGGGTTCAGCGGCTACACCTTC
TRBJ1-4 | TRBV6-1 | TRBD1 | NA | CASSETGATNEKLFF | TGTGCCAGCAGTGAAACAGGGGCAACTAATGAAAAACTGTTTTTT
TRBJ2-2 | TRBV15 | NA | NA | CATSSWTANTGELFF | TGTGCCACCAGCTCCTGGACAGCGAACACCGGGGAGCTGTTTTTT
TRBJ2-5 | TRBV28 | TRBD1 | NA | CATRDSMRTQYF | TGTGCCACTCGGGACAGTATGAGGACCCAGTACTTC
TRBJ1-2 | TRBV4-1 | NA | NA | CASSQAYTNYGYTF | TGCGCCAGCAGCCAAGCGTATACAAACTATGGCTACACCTTC
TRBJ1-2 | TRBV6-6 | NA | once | CASTIGQNYGYTF | TGTGCCAGCACGATAGGACAGAACTATGGCTACACCTTC
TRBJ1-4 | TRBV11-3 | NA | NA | CASSRGTGEKLFF | TGTGCCAGCAGCCGCGGGACCGGGGAAAAACTGTTTTTT
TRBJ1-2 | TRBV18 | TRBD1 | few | CASSVQGVYGYTF | TGTGCCAGCTCAGTACAGGGGGTTTATGGCTACACCTTC
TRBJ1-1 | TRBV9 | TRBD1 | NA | CASRDDRGTTEAFF | TGTGCCAGCAGGGATGACAGGGGGACCACTGAAGCTTTCTTT
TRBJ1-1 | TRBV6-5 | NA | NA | CASSINGLGDTEAFF | TGTGCCAGCAGCATAAACGGATTAGGAGACACTGAAGCTTTCTTT
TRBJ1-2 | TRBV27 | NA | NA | CASSAHRSGGDGYTF | TGTGCCAGCAGTGCCCACAGGAGTGGTGGGGATGGCTACACCTTC
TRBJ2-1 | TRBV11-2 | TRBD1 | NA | CASSRQGYEQFF | TGTGCCAGCAGCCGACAGGGCTATGAGCAGTTCTTC
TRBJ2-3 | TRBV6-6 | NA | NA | CASKVGATTSTDTQYF | TGTGCCAGCAAGGTTGGGGCCACTACTAGCACAGATACGCAGTATTTT
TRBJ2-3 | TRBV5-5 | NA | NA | CASNADSRYTQYF | TGTGCCAGCAACGCCGACAGTAGGTATACGCAGTATTTT
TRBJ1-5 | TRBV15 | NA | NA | CAIPDLPGGGSNQPQHF | TGTGCGATTCCGGATCTTCCGGGGGGAGGTTCCAATCAGCCCCAGCATTTT
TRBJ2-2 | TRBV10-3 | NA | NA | CAISGSLMSGSGGELFF | TGTGCCATCAGTGGGTCACTAATGTCTGGAAGTGGCGGGGAGCTGTTTTTT
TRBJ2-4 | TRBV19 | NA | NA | CASSDSLAKNIQYF | TGTGCCAGCTCGGACTCATTAGCCAAAAACATTCAGTACTTC
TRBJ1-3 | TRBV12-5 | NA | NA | CASGFGFRDTIYF | TGTGCTAGTGGTTTCGGTTTCCGAGACACCATATATTTT
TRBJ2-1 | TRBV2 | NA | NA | CASRAGYSYNEQFF | TGTGCCAGCAGAGCAGGGTACTCCTACAATGAGCAGTTCTTC
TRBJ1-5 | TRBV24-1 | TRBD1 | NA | CATSDGNRGDNQPQHF | TGTGCCACCAGTGACGGAAACAGGGGCGACAATCAGCCCCAGCATTTT
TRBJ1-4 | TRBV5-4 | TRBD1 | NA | CASSLDRGLEKLFF | TGTGCCAGCAGCCTGGACAGGGGTTTAGAAAAACTGTTTTTT
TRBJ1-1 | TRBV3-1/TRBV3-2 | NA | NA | CASSRLGQGNTEAFF | TGTGCCAGCAGCCGACTGGGCCAGGGGAACACTGAAGCTTTCTTT